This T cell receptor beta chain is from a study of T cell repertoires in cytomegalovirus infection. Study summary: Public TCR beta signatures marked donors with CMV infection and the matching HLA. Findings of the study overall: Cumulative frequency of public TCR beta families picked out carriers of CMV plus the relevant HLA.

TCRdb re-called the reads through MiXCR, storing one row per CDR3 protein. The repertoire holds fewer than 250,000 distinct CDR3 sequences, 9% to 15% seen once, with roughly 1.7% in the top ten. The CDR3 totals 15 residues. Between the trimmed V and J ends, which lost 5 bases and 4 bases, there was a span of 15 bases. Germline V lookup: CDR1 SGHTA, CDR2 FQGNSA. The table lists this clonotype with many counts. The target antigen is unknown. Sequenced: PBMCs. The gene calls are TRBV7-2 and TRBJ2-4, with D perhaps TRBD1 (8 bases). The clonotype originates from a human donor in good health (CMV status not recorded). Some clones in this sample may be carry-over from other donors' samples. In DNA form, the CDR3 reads TGTGCCAGCAGCGGGGGGGACAGGCGGAAAAACATTCAGTACTTC. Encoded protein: CASSGGDRRKNIQYF. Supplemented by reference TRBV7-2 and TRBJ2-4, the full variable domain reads GAGVSQSPSNKVTEKGKDVELRCDPISGHTALYWYRQSLGQGLEFLIYFQGNSAPDKSGLPSDRFSAERTGGSVSTLTIQRTQQEDSAVYLCASSGGDRRKNIQYFGAGTRLSVL.